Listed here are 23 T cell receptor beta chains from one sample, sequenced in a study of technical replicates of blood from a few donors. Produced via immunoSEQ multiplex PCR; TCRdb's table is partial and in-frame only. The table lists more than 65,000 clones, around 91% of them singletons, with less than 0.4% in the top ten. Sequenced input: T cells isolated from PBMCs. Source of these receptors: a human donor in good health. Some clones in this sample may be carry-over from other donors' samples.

CDR3 DNA sequence: TGTGCCAGCAGGCGGAACACCGGGGAGCTGTTTTTT. Translating gives CASRRNTGELFF. The J gene is TRBJ2-2, the V gene TRBV6-1; the D is unclear. Germline lookup yields CDR1 MNHNS and CDR2 SASEGT. The CDR3 sequence is 12 residues long. V dropped 6 bases and J dropped 1 base, with 3 bases sitting between them.

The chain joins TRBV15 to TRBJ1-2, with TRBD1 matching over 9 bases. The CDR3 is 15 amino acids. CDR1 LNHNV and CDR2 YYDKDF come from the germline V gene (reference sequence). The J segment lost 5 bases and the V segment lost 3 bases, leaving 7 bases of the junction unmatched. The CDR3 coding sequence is TGTGCCACCAGCAGGGGTTTGGACAGGGGATATGGCTACACCTTC. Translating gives CATSRGLDRGYGYTF.

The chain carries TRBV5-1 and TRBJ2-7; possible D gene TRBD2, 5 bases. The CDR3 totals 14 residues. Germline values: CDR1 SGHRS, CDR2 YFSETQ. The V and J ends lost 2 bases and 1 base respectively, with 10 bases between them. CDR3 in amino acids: CASSFGLGSYEQYF. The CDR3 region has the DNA TGCGCCAGCAGCTTCGGACTCGGGTCCTACGAGCAGTACTTC.

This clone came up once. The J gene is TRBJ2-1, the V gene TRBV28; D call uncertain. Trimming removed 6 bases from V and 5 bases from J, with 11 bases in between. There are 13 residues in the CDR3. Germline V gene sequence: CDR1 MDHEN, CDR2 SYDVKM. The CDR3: CASSREAHNEQFF. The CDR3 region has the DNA TGTGCCAGCAGCCGAGAAGCCCACAATGAGCAGTTCTTC. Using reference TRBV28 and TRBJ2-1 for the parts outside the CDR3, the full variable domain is DVKVTQSSRYLVKRTGEKVFLECVQDMDHENMFWYRQDPGLGLRLIYFSYDVKMKEKGDIPEGYSVSREKKERFSLILESASTNQTSMYLCASSREAHNEQFFGPGTRLTVL.

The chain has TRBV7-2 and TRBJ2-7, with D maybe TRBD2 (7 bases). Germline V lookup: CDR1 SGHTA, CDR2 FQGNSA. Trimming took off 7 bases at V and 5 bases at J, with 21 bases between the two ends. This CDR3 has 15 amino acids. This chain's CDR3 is CASTLGGGGRNEQYF. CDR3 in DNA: TGTGCCAGCACCCTGGGTGGGGGGGGCCGCAACGAGCAGTACTTC. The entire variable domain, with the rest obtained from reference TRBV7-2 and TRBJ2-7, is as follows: GAGVSQSPSNKVTEKGKDVELRCDPISGHTALYWYRQSLGQGLEFLIYFQGNSAPDKSGLPSDRFSAERTGGSVSTLTIQRTQQEDSAVYLCASTLGGGGRNEQYFGPGTRLTVT.

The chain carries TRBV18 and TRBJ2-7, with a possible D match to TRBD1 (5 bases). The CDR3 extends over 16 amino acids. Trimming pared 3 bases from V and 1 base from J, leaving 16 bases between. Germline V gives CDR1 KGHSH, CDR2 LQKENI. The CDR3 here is CASSPPGRARSYEQYF. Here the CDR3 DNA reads TGTGCCAGCTCACCCCCGGGCAGGGCGCGATCCTACGAGCAGTACTTC.

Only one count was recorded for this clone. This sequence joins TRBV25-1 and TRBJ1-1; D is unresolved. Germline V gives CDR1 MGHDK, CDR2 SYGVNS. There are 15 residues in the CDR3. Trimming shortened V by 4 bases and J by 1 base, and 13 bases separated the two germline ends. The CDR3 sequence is CASSASRSWNTEAFF. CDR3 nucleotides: TGTGCCAGCAGTGCCTCGAGGTCCTGGAACACTGAAGCTTTCTTT.

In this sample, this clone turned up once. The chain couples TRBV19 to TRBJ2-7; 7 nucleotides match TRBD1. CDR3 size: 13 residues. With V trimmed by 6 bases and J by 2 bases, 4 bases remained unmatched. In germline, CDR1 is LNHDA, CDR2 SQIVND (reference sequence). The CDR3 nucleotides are TGTGCCAGTAGGAAGGGGGCGACCTACGAGCAGTACTTC. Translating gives CASRKGATYEQYF.

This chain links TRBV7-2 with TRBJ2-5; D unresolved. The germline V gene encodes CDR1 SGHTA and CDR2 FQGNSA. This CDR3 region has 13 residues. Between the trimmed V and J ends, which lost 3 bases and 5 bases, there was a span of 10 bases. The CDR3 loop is CASSFDWLETQYF. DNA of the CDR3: TGTGCCAGCAGCTTCGACTGGCTGGAGACCCAGTACTTC.

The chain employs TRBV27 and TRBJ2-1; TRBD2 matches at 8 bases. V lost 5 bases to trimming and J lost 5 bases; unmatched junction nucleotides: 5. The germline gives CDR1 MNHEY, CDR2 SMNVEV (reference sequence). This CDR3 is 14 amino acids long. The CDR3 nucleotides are TGTGCCAGCAGTGAAGCGGGAGCTCACAATGAGCAGTTCTTC. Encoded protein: CASSEAGAHNEQFF.

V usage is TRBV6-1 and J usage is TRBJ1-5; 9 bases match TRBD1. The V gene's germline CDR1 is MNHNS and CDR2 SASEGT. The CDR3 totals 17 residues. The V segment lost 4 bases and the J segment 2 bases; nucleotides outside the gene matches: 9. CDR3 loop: CASSGGTGSIGNQPQHF. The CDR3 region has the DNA TGTGCCAGCAGTGGGGGGACAGGGAGTATTGGCAATCAGCCCCAGCATTTT.

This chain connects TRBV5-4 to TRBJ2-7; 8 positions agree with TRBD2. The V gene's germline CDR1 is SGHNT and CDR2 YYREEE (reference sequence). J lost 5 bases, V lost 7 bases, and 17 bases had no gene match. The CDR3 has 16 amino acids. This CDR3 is CASRPTGGSGTHEQYF. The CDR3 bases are TGTGCCAGCCGTCCCACAGGTGGTAGCGGGACCCACGAGCAGTACTTC.

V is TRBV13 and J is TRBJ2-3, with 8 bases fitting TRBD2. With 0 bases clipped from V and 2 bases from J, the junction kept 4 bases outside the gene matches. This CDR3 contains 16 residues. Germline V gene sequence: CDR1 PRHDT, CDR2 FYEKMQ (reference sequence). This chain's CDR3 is CASSLGTSEITDTQYF. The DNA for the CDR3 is TGTGCCAGCAGCTTAGGGACTAGCGAAATCACAGATACGCAGTATTTT.

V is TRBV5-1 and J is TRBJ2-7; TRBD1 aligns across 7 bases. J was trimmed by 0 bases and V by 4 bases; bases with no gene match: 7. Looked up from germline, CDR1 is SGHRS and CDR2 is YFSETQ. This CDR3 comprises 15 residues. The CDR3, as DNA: TGCGCCAGCAGCCGATACAGGGGTAGCTCCTACGAGCAGTACTTC. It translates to CASSRYRGSSYEQYF. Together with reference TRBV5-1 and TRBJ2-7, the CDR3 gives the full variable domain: KAGVTQTPRYLIKTRGQQVTLSCSPISGHRSVSWYQQTPGQGLQFLFEYFSETQRNKGNFPGRFSGRQFSNSRSEMNVSTLELGDSALYLCASSRYRGSSYEQYFGPGTRLTVT.

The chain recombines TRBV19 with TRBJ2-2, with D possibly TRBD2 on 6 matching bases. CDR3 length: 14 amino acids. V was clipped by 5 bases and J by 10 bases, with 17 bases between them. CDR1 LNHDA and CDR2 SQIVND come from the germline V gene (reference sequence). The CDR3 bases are TGTGCCAGTAGTGGGGACTCCGCGTATGAGGAGCTGTTTTTT. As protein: CASSGDSAYEELFF.

This CDR3 reads CASSFDRVGEQYF. The CDR3 nucleotides are TGTGCCAGCAGCTTCGACAGGGTAGGCGAGCAGTACTTC. The chain joins TRBV11-1 to TRBJ2-7, with 7 bases lining up with TRBD1. Germline CDR1 SGHAT, CDR2 FQDESV (reference sequence). The CDR3 has 13 amino acids. V dropped 3 bases and J dropped 6; count of bases not matched to a gene: 5.

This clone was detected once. The CDR3 spells CTSSPLLNTGELFF. CDR3 DNA sequence: TGCACCAGCAGCCCCCTCTTGAACACCGGGGAGCTGTTTTTT. The chain joins TRBV1 to TRBJ2-2; the DNA was not compared with TRBD2, the D call given in the table. TRBV1 is flagged as a pseudogene. The CDR3 runs 14 residues.

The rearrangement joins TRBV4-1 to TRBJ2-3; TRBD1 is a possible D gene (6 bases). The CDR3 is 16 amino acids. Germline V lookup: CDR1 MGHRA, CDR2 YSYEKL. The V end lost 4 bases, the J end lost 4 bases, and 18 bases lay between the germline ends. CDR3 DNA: TGCGCCAGCAGCCGGGGGATGGGGGCAGGCTCAGATACGCAGTATTTT. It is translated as CASSRGMGAGSDTQYF.

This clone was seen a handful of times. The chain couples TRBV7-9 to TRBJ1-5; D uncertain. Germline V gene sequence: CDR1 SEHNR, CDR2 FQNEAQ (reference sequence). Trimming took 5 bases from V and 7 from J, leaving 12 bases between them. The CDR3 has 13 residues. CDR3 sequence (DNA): TGTGCCAGCAGCCTCGGGGAAAAACAGCCCCAGCATTTT. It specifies CASSLGEKQPQHF.

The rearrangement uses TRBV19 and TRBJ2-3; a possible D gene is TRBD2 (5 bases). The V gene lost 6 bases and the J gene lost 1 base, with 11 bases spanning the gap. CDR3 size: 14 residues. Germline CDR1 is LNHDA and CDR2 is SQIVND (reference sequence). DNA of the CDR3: TGTGCCAGTAGAGCGGCTGGCGGCACAGATACGCAGTATTTT. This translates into CASRAAGGTDTQYF.

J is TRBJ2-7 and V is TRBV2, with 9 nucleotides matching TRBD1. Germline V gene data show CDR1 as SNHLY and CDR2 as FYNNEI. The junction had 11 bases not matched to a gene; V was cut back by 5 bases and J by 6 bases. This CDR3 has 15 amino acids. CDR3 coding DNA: TGTGCCAGCAGTCCCCCGGGGACAGGGAGTGCCGAGCAGTACTTC. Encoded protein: CASSPPGTGSAEQYF.

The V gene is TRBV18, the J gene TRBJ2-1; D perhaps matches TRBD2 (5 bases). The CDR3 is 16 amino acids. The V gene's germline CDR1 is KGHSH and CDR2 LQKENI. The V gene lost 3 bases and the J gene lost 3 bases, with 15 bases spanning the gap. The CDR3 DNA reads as TGTGCCAGCTCACCGCCAACCGGACTTCACTACAATGAGCAGTTCTTC. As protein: CASSPPTGLHYNEQFF.

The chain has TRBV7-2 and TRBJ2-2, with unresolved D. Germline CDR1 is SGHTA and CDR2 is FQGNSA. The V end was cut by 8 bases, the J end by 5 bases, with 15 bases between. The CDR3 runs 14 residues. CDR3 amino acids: CASPPRERTGELFF. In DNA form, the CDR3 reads TGTGCCAGCCCCCCCCGAGAACGGACCGGGGAGCTGTTTTTT.